The 20 T cell receptor beta chains below were found in one sample sequenced in a study of graft-versus-host responses after intestinal transplantation. Antigens for these TCRs are unknown. Produced via immunoSEQ multiplex PCR; TCRdb's table is partial and in-frame only. Of about 73,000 clones in the sample, 90% were seen once. This specimen was unstimulated CD8+ T cells sorted from spleen or lymph node cells, taken before transplant. The receptors stem from a human donor who was the organ donor for an intestinal transplant.

This chain uses TRBV7-8 with TRBJ1-2, with 8 positions matching TRBD1. The germline CDR1 and CDR2 sequences are SGHVS and FQNEAQ. This CDR3 is 16 amino acids long. With 1 base clipped from V and 3 bases from J, the junction kept 7 bases outside the gene matches. CDR3 in amino acids: CASSLDRTGKDYGYTF. The CDR3 coding sequence is TGTGCCAGCAGCTTAGACCGGACAGGGAAGGACTATGGCTACACCTTC.

The rearrangement joins TRBV18 to TRBJ2-7; 8 nucleotides align to TRBD2. The CDR3 loop spans 18 amino acids. The trim removed 0 bases at V and 0 bases at J, leaving 10 bases unmatched. CDR1 KGHSH and CDR2 LQKENI come from the germline V gene. As DNA, the CDR3 is TGTGCCAGCTCACCACCGGCACAAGCGGGGGAAAGCTCCTACGAGCAGTACGTC. Protein sequence: CASSPPAQAGESSYEQYV.

V is TRBV6-5 and J is TRBJ2-3, with D possibly matching TRBD2 (5 bases). V lost 5 bases, J lost 6 bases, and 9 bases lay in between. The V gene's germline CDR1 is MNHEY and CDR2 SVGAGI. The CDR3 contains 12 residues. Here the CDR3 reads CASSGRRDTQYF. DNA of the CDR3: TGTGCCAGCAGTGGAAGGAGGGATACGCAGTATTTT.

This chain joins TRBV2 and TRBJ2-5; 11 positions match TRBD2. Germline assignment: CDR1 SNHLY and CDR2 FYNNEI. Losses at the gene ends were 6 bases for V and 5 bases for J; bases not matched to a gene: 11. This CDR3 is built from 16 residues. CDR3 amino acids: CASSAHSGGGFETQYF. The CDR3 DNA reads TGTGCCAGCAGCGCCCATAGCGGGGGGGGGTTTGAGACCCAGTACTTC. The full variable domain, completed using reference TRBV2 and TRBJ2-5, is EPEVTQTPSHQVTQMGQEVILRCVPISNHLYFYWYRQILGQKVEFLVSFYNNEISEKSEIFDDQFSVERPDGSNFTLKIRSTKLEDSAMYFCASSAHSGGGFETQYFGPGTRLLVL.

The rearrangement links TRBV6-5 to TRBJ1-6; no firm D call. The CDR3 is made up of 13 amino acids. Trimming removed 0 bases at V and 7 bases at J, with 4 bases between. CDR1 MNHEY and CDR2 SVGAGI come from the germline V gene. The CDR3 DNA reads TGTGCCAGCAGTTACTCAAGCAATTCACCCCTCCACTTT. Protein: CASSYSSNSPLHF.

The rearrangement links TRBV28 to TRBJ1-2; D perhaps matches TRBD1 (5 bases). The V end lost 6 bases, the J end lost 2 bases, and 13 bases lay between the germline ends. The CDR3 spans 14 residues. Germline CDR1 is MDHEN and CDR2 is SYDVKM. The CDR3 sequence: CASSYPGGNYGYTF. CDR3 coding DNA: TGTGCCAGCAGCTACCCCGGGGGAAACTATGGCTACACCTTC.

The chain couples TRBV18 to TRBJ1-1; tentatively, D is TRBD1 (5 bases). V gave up 3 bases and J gave up 1 base, with 9 bases separating them. CDR1 and CDR2 from the germline V gene are KGHSH and LQKENI. The CDR3 totals 14 residues. This CDR3 reads CASSPPGGNTEAFF. CDR3 nucleotides: TGTGCCAGCTCACCGCCGGGGGGGAACACTGAAGCTTTCTTT. The full variable domain, rest sourced from reference TRBV18 and TRBJ1-1, is NAGVMQNPRHLVRRRGQEARLRCSPMKGHSHVYWYRQLPEEGLKFMVYLQKENIIDESGMPKERFSAEFPKEGPSILRIQQVVRGDSAAYFCASSPPGGNTEAFFGQGTRLTVV.

The rearrangement joins TRBV4-2 to TRBJ2-5; 8 bases agree with TRBD2. From germline, CDR1 is LGHNA and CDR2 YNFKEQ. J was trimmed by 2 bases and V by 2 bases; bases with no gene match: 13. The CDR3 sequence is 18 residues long. CDR3 protein: CASSQKPRGVAGQETQYF. The CDR3 nucleotides are TGTGCCAGCAGCCAAAAACCCCGGGGGGTAGCGGGACAAGAGACCCAGTACTTC.

V is TRBV19 and J is TRBJ2-3; possibly TRBD2 for D (5 bases). In germline, CDR1 is LNHDA, CDR2 SQIVND (reference sequence). The length of the CDR3 is 13 residues. The V gene lost 6 bases and the J gene lost 12 bases, with 19 bases spanning the gap. CDR3 protein: CASRHATKPSQYF. The CDR3 DNA is TGTGCCAGTAGACACGCGACTAAGCCATCCCAGTATTTT.

The chain employs TRBV4-1 and TRBJ2-1; TRBD2 agrees at 8 bases. With V trimmed by 1 base and J by 0 bases, 2 bases remained unmatched. Germline CDR1 reads MGHRA; CDR2 reads YSYEKL. CDR3 size: 16 residues. CDR3 nucleotides: TGCGCCAGCAGCCAAGCTGCGGGGGGCTCCTACAATGAGCAGTTCTTC. It is translated as CASSQAAGGSYNEQFF.

This sequence joins TRBV28 and TRBJ1-2; D is perhaps TRBD1 (5 bases). Germline CDR1 reads MDHEN; CDR2 reads SYDVKM. The CDR3 contains 12 residues. The ends were cut back, 5 bases at V and 4 bases at J, with 8 bases in the middle. CDR3 region: CASSQGPYGYTF. The CDR3 coding sequence is TGTGCCAGCAGTCAGGGTCCCTATGGCTACACCTTC.

The rearrangement joins TRBV5-6 to TRBJ2-3; no firm D call. Germline loops: CDR1 SGHDT, CDR2 YYEEEE. Trimming stripped 0 bases from V and 1 base from J, with 12 bases between. The CDR3 contains 16 residues. The CDR3 here is CASSLAKAFGTDTQYF. The CDR3 DNA reads TGTGCCAGCAGCTTGGCCAAAGCTTTCGGCACAGATACGCAGTATTTT.

J is TRBJ1-1 and V is TRBV5-5; 8 nucleotides line up with TRBD1. Trimming removed 2 bases from V and 5 bases from J; junction bases left unmatched: 11. This CDR3 contains 16 residues. CDR1 is SGHKS, CDR2 YYEKEE, per germline (reference sequence). CDR3 nucleotide sequence: TGTGCCAGCAGCTTCACGTTGGCAGGGGGCGGGACTGAAGCTTTCTTT. Its translation is CASSFTLAGGGTEAFF.

The chain recombines TRBV6-5 with TRBJ2-1; 10 bases agree with TRBD2. Germline V CDR1 and CDR2: MNHEY, SVGAGI. This CDR3 comprises 15 residues. V dropped 0 bases and J dropped 8; count of bases not matched to a gene: 4. The CDR3 loop is CASSYSGLASDEQFF. CDR3 in DNA: TGTGCCAGCAGTTACTCGGGACTAGCGAGCGATGAGCAGTTCTTC.

The chain links TRBV7-9 to TRBJ1-2; tentative D call: TRBD1 (5 bases). Trimming took 1 base from V and 4 from J, leaving 10 bases between them. CDR1 is SEHNR, CDR2 FQNEAQ, per germline (reference sequence). The CDR3 extends over 14 amino acids. The CDR3 protein is CASSLGGDFYGYTF. DNA of the CDR3: TGTGCCAGCAGCTTAGGGGGCGATTTCTATGGCTACACCTTC.

In its sample, this clone was seen once. The genes are TRBV28 and TRBJ1-5; D unresolved. The CDR3 is 14 amino acids. Germline-derived CDR1 and CDR2 are MDHEN and SYDVKM. Trimming shortened V by 2 bases and J by 3 bases, and 8 bases separated the two germline ends. The CDR3: CASSLRGHNQPQHF. CDR3 DNA sequence: TGTGCCAGCAGTTTAAGAGGCCACAATCAGCCCCAGCATTTT. The full variable domain, its missing parts supplied by reference TRBV28 and TRBJ1-5, is DVKVTQSSRYLVKRTGEKVFLECVQDMDHENMFWYRQDPGLGLRLIYFSYDVKMKEKGDIPEGYSVSREKKERFSLILESASTNQTSMYLCASSLRGHNQPQHFGDGTRLSIL.

The chain joins TRBV27 to TRBJ2-3, with TRBD2 matching over 9 bases. The CDR3 sequence is 19 residues long. The germline V gene has CDR1 MNHEY and CDR2 SMNVEV (reference sequence). After removal of 7 bases from V and 0 bases from J, the junction contained 17 bases not matched to a gene. This CDR3 reads CASKGLLAGLASSTDTQYF. The CDR3 region has the DNA TGTGCCAGCAAGGGACTTCTAGCGGGGCTTGCTTCGAGCACAGATACGCAGTATTTT.

The genes are TRBV27 and TRBJ2-5, with D perhaps matching TRBD1 (5 bases). Germline assignment: CDR1 MNHEY and CDR2 SMNVEV (reference sequence). V was trimmed by 2 bases and J by 5 bases, leaving 12 bases between them. The CDR3 sequence is 14 residues long. For the CDR3, the DNA is TGTGCCAGCAGTTTACAGGGAAAGGGGGAGACCCAGTACTTC. Translation gives CASSLQGKGETQYF.

The chain joins TRBV27 to TRBJ1-1; D is undetermined. This CDR3 region has 14 residues. With 1 base removed from V and 1 base from J, the gap between germline ends came to 7 bases. Germline V CDR1 and CDR2: MNHEY, SMNVEV (reference sequence). CDR3 protein: CASSLYQANTEAFF. Here the CDR3 DNA reads TGTGCCAGCAGTTTATATCAGGCGAACACTGAAGCTTTCTTT.

The chain joins TRBV2 to TRBJ1-4; 7 positions agree with TRBD1. Trimming cost V 4 bases and J 8 bases; bases outside gene matches: 13. The CDR3 is made up of 16 amino acids. Germline CDR1 and CDR2: SNHLY and FYNNEI. CDR3 coding DNA: TGTGCCAGCAGTGCAGGAACAGGGGATCCAAGGGAAAAACTGTTTTTT. Protein product: CASSAGTGDPREKLFF.